In its sample, the clone carrying this T cell receptor (beta chain) was seen once. Vbeta (60) and Jbeta (13) primers were used in the PCR. Sequenced by immunoSEQ multiplex PCR; TCRdb stores in-frame clones only, minus some. The repertoire consists of fewer than 120,000 clones, with 70% to 85% occurring once and the leading ten covering 5% to 8%. This sample is part of a study of cytomegalovirus exposure and HLA in healthy donors. The sample consisted of PBMCs. This TCR came from a man aged 30-40 years in good health and CMV-seropositive.

As DNA, the CDR3 is TGTGCCAGCAGCTTGGCCTTGGACAGGGTCCTCTATGGCTACACCTTC. Protein product: CASSLALDRVLYGYTF. The chain carries TRBV5-5 and TRBJ1-2; 8 nucleotides match TRBD1. The CDR3 length is 16 residues. V was pared by 0 bases and J by 4 bases, with 8 bases of the junction left unmatched. Germline CDR1 is SGHKS and CDR2 is YYEKEE (reference sequence).